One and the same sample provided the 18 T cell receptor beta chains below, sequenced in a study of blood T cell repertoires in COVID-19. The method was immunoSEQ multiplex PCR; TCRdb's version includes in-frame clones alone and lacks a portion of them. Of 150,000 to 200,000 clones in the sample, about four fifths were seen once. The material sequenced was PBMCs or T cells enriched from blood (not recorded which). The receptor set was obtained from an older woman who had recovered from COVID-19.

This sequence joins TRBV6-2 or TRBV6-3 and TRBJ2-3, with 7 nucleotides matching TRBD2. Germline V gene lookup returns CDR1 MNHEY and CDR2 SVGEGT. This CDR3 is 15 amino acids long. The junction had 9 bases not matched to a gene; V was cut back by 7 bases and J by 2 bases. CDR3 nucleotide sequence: TGTGCCAGCACCCCTGGGGCGGGGGACACAGATACGCAGTATTTT. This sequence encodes CASTPGAGDTDTQYF.

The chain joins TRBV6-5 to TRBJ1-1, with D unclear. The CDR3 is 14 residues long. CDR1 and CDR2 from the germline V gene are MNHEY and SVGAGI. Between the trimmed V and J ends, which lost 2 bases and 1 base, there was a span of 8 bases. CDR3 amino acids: CASSYEAKNTEAFF. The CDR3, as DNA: TGTGCCAGCAGTTACGAGGCGAAGAACACTGAAGCTTTCTTT.

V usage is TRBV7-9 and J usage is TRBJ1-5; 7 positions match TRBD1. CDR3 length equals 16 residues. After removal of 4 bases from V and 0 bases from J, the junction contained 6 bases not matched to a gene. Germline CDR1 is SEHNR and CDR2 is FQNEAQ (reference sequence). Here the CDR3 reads CASSSDREVSNQPQHF. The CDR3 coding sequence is TGTGCCAGCAGCTCTGACAGGGAGGTTAGCAATCAGCCCCAGCATTTT.

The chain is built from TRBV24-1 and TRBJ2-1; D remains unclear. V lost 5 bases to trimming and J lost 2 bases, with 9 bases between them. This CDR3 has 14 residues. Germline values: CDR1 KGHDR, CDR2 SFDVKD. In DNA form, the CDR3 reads TGTGCCACCAGTGCCGGGTGGACCTACAATGAGCAGTTCTTC. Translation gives CATSAGWTYNEQFF.

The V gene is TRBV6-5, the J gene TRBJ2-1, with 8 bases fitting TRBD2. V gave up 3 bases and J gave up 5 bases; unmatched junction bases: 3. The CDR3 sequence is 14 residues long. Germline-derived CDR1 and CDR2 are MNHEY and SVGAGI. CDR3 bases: TGTGCCAGCAGTTATAACGGGGGGGACAATGAGCAGTTCTTC. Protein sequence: CASSYNGGDNEQFF.

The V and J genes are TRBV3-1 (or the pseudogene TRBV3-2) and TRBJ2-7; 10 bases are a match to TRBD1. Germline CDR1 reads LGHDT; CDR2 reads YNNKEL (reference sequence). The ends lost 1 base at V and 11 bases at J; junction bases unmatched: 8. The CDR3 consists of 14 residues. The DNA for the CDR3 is TGTGCCAGCAGCCAAGGGGCCGGGACAGGGGAAGAGTACTTC. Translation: CASSQGAGTGEEYF.

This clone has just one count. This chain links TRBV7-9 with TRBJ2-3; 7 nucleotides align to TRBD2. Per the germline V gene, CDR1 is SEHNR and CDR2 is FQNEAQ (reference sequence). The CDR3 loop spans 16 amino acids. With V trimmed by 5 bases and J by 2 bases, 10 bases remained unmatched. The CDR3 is CASSPAGQRLTDTQYF. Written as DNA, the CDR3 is TGTGCCAGCAGCCCAGCGGGGCAGAGACTCACAGATACGCAGTATTTT.

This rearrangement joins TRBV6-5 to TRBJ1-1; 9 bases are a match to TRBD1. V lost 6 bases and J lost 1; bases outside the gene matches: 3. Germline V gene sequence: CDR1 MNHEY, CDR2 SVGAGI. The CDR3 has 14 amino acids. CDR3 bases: TGTGCCAGCAGGGGACAGGGACCGAACACTGAAGCTTTCTTT. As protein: CASRGQGPNTEAFF.

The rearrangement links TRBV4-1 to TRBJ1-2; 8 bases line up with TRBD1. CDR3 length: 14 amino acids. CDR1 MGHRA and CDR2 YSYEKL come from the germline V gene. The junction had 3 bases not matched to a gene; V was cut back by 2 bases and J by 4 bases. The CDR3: CASSQLQGGYGYTF. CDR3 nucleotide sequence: TGCGCCAGCAGCCAACTACAGGGGGGCTATGGCTACACCTTC.

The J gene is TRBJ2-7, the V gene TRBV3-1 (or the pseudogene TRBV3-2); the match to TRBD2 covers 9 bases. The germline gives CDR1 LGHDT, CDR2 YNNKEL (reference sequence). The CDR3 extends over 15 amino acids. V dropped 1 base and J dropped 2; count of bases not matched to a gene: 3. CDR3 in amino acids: CASSQAPSGAYEQYF. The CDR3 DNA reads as TGTGCCAGCAGCCAAGCCCCTAGCGGGGCCTACGAGCAGTACTTC.

CDR3 DNA sequence: TGTGCCAGCTCCCAAGATCAGGGCATCGCTGAAAAACTGTTTTTT. It translates to CASSQDQGIAEKLFF. This chain connects TRBV18 to TRBJ1-4; D possibly corresponds to TRBD1 (5 bases). Trimming removed 6 bases from V and 7 bases from J, with 18 bases in between. CDR1 and CDR2 (germline): KGHSH, LQKENI. The CDR3 consists of 15 residues.

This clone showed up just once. The CDR3 spells CASRRQLTNQPQHF. The DNA for the CDR3 is TGTGCCAGCAGGAGACAGCTAACTAATCAGCCCCAGCATTTT. The chain is built from TRBV28 and TRBJ1-5; TRBD1 is a possible D gene (5 bases). The germline V and J ends were trimmed by 6 bases and 4 bases, with 13 bases remaining between them. In germline, CDR1 is MDHEN, CDR2 SYDVKM. The CDR3 sequence is 14 residues long.

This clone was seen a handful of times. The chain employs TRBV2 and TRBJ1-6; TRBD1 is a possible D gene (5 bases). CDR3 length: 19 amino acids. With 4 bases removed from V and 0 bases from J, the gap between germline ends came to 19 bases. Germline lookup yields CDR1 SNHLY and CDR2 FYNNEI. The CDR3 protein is CASSGRGTAGSSYNSPLHF. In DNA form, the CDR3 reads TGTGCCAGCAGTGGTAGGGGCACGGCGGGGAGCTCCTATAATTCACCCCTCCACTTT. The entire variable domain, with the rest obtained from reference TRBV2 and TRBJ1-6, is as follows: EPEVTQTPSHQVTQMGQEVILRCVPISNHLYFYWYRQILGQKVEFLVSFYNNEISEKSEIFDDQFSVERPDGSNFTLKIRSTKLEDSAMYFCASSGRGTAGSSYNSPLHFGNGTRLTVT.

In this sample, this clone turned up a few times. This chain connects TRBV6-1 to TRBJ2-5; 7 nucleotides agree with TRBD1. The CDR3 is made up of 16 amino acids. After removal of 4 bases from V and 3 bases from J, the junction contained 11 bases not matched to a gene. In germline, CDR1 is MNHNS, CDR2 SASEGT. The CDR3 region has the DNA TGTGCCAGCAGTGCTCGACCGGGACAGAAAGAAGAGACCCAGTACTTC. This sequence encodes CASSARPGQKEETQYF.

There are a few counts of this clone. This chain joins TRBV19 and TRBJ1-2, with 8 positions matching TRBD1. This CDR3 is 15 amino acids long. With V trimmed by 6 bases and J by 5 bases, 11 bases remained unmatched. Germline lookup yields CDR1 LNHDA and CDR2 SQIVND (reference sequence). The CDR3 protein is CASSHEDRVWYGYTF. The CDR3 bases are TGTGCCAGTAGCCATGAGGACAGGGTATGGTATGGCTACACCTTC.

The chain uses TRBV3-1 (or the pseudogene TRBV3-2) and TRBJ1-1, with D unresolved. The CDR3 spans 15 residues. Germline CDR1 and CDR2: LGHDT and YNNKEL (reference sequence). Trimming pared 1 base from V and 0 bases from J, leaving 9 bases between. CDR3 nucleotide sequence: TGTGCCAGCAGCCAAGGATCGGTCTTGAACACTGAAGCTTTCTTT. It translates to CASSQGSVLNTEAFF.

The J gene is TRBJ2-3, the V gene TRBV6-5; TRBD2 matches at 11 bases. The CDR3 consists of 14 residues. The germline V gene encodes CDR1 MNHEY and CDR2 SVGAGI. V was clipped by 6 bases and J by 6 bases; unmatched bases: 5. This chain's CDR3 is CASRRLAGFDTQYF. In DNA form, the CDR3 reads TGTGCCAGCAGGAGACTAGCGGGGTTTGATACGCAGTATTTT.

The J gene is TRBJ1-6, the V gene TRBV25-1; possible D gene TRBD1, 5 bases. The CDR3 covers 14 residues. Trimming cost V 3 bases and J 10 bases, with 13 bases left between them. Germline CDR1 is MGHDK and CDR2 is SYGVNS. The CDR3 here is CASSEPGSRSPLHF. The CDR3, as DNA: TGTGCCAGCAGTGAGCCAGGGTCAAGATCACCCCTCCACTTT.